The T cell receptor beta chain under discussion was sequenced for a study of T cells in Graves' hyperthyroidism and ophthalmopathy. The CDR3 is made up of 19 amino acids. Germline lookup yields CDR1 SGHVS and CDR2 FQNEAQ. Trimming cost V 0 bases and J 4 bases; bases outside gene matches: 12. The sample holds many counts of this clonotype. The target antigen is unknown. The source material, RNA transcripts, was used to amplify TCR beta CDR3 regions. First-round RT-PCR of the TCR CDR3 relied on the HTBI primer set. One entry per CDR3 protein results from TCRdb running MiXCR on the multiplex PCR reads. The sample carries over 250,000 distinct CDR3 sequences, about 18% recorded once. Ophthalmopathy cases met thresholds of Clinical Activity Score at least 3, NOSPECS grade at least 4 and duration under 3 months. Study-level points and caveats: Among clonotypes expanded in thyroid above 0.001, most were also found in blood.

This chain connects TRBV7-8 to TRBJ2-2, with 9 bases aligning to TRBD2. The clonotype originates from a woman aged 55-70 years with Graves' ophthalmopathy. The sequencing sample was made of blood. CDR3 sequence: CASSLALVNSGGATGELFF. CDR3 nucleotides: TGTGCCAGCAGCTTAGCGTTAGTAAATAGCGGGGGTGCCACCGGGGAGCTGTTTTTT.